This TCR beta chain was found in a study of blood T cell repertoires in COVID-19. At the level of the study: Material from acute and convalescent COVID-19 was sourced from the United States, Italy and Spain.

The protocol was immunoSEQ multiplex PCR, while the TCRdb copy is restricted to in-frame clones and leaves out a portion. The table shows some 250,000 clones, with roughly 90% occurring only once. The CDR3 covers 14 residues. Germline V lookup: CDR1 SGHAT, CDR2 FQNNGV. With 5 bases removed from V and 4 bases from J, the gap between germline ends came to 14 bases. Material: peripheral blood. The origin of this receptor is a man under 40 who had recovered from COVID-19. The chain couples TRBV11-2 to TRBJ1-2; D possibly corresponds to TRBD1 (6 bases). As DNA, the CDR3 is TGTGCCAGCAGCCCGTGGACAGCACCCTATGGCTACACCTTC. Translation gives CASSPWTAPYGYTF.